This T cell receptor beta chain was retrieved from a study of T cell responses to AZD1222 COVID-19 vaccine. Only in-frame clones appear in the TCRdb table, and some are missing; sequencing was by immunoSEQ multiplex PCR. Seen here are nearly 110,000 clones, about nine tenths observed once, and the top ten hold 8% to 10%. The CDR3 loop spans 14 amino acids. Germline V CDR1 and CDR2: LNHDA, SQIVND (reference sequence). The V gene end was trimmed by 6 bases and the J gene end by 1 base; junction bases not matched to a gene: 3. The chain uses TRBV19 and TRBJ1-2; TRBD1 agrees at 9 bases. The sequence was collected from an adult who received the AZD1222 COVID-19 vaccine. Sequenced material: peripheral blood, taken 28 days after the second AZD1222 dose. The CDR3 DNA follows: TGTGCCAGTAGGCGGACAGGGGATAACTATGGCTACACCTTC. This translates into CASRRTGDNYGYTF.